This entry lists 20 T cell receptor beta chains sequenced from one sample in a study of T cells in placental villitis. Using the immunoSEQ v4 bias-controlled multiplex PCR assay, run blinded to group allocation, TCR-beta CDR3 regions were amplified from genomic DNA. The clones in this table, taken by TCRdb from immuneACCESS, are in-frame only. Not every clone is retained; where verified, under half of the shortfall comes from an unresolved V gene, and the cause of the rest is unknown. Present in this sample are about 6,000 clones, over 75% of which were seen just once. The ten largest clonotypes hold more than 7.5% of the sample. Sequencing was carried out using placental tissue containing maternal and fetal cells. The receptors shown here come from a human patient with infectious villitis; the placental T cells may come from both mother and fetus.

V usage is TRBV25-1 and J usage is TRBJ1-2; 7 bases are a match to TRBD1. CDR3 length: 12 amino acids. Germline V gene sequence: CDR1 MGHDK, CDR2 SYGVNS. The ends lost 7 bases at V and 8 bases at J; junction bases unmatched: 7. The CDR3 reads CASTSQGGGYTF. DNA for the CDR3: TGTGCCAGCACCTCTCAGGGGGGAGGCTACACCTTC.

This CDR3 reads CASTNDRRSTIYF. The CDR3 region has the DNA TGTGCCAGCACCAACGACAGGCGTAGCACCATATATTTT. This chain links TRBV3-1 (or the pseudogene TRBV3-2) with TRBJ1-3; D might be TRBD1 (6 bases). CDR1 is LGHDT and CDR2 is YNNKEL in the germline V gene (reference sequence). Deletions cut 7 bases from V and 9 bases from J, with 16 bases between. This CDR3 region has 13 residues.

This clone is a singleton in its sample. The chain carries TRBV4-1 and TRBJ2-3; D might be TRBD1 (5 bases). The CDR3 runs to 13 residues. The V gene lost 6 bases and the J gene lost 0 bases, with 7 bases spanning the gap. CDR1 MGHRA and CDR2 YSYEKL come from the germline V gene. In DNA form, the CDR3 reads TGCGCCAGCAGTGCAGGGAGCACAGATACGCAGTATTTT. It translates to CASSAGSTDTQYF.

The J gene is TRBJ2-7, the V gene TRBV7-6, with 13 bases identical to TRBD2. The germline gives CDR1 SGHVS, CDR2 FNYEAQ. The V segment lost 5 bases and the J segment 2 bases; nucleotides outside the gene matches: 3. The CDR3 runs to 15 residues. The CDR3 DNA sequence: TGTGCCAGCAGCGAAACTAGCGGGGGGGCCTACGAGCAGTACTTC. Translation gives CASSETSGGAYEQYF.

V gene TRBV3-1 (or the pseudogene TRBV3-2) combines with J gene TRBJ2-1; D is uncertain. Germline V gives CDR1 LGHDT, CDR2 YNNKEL (reference sequence). The CDR3 runs to 15 residues. V was cut by 2 bases and J by 5 bases, with 13 bases left in between. The CDR3 here is CASSQNVGWDNEQFF. DNA for the CDR3: TGTGCCAGCAGCCAAAATGTGGGGTGGGACAATGAGCAGTTCTTC.

V gene TRBV7-2 combines with J gene TRBJ2-5, with D possibly matching TRBD1 (5 bases). The germline V gene encodes CDR1 SGHTA and CDR2 FQGNSA. The CDR3 is 14 residues long. V lost 2 bases, J lost 2 bases, and 9 bases lay in between. DNA for the CDR3: TGTGCCAGCAGCTTATACAGGCATCAAGAGACCCAGTACTTC. Translated, it gives CASSLYRHQETQYF.

The V and J genes are TRBV5-6 and TRBJ1-1; no definite D call. The CDR3 contains 18 residues. The V end lost 0 bases, the J end lost 3 bases, and 21 bases lay between the germline ends. Germline V gene lookup returns CDR1 SGHDT and CDR2 YYEEEE. The CDR3 DNA reads as TGTGCCAGCAGCTTGGGTTCCGGTTCCACCCCAGCCCACACTGAAGCTTTCTTT. Protein sequence: CASSLGSGSTPAHTEAFF.

This chain joins TRBV2 and TRBJ1-5, with no clear D. Germline V gene sequence: CDR1 SNHLY, CDR2 FYNNEI. V lost 6 bases to trimming and J lost 10 bases, with 16 bases between them. CDR3 length equals 13 residues. This CDR3 reads CASSPRASEPQHF. The CDR3 nucleotides are TGTGCCAGCAGCCCCCGGGCCTCGGAACCCCAGCATTTT.

The chain joins TRBV5-1 to TRBJ2-7; D is unresolved. There are 12 residues in the CDR3. V was shortened by 0 bases and J by 5 bases, with 6 bases between the two germline ends. CDR1 is SGHRS, CDR2 YFSETQ, per germline. The CDR3 loop is CASSLAGDEQYF. Written as DNA, the CDR3 is TGCGCCAGCAGCTTGGCCGGCGACGAGCAGTACTTC.

CDR3 nucleotides: TGCGCCAGCAGCCAAGGGATAGGGTTGAACACTGAAGCTTTCTTT. It is translated as CASSQGIGLNTEAFF. V is TRBV4-1 and J is TRBJ1-1; no clear D. The CDR3 runs 15 residues. The ends were cut back, 1 base at V and 0 bases at J, with 9 bases in the middle. The germline V gene has CDR1 MGHRA and CDR2 YSYEKL.

This clone came up a few times. The chain joins TRBV7-3 to TRBJ1-1; no clear D. Germline-derived CDR1 and CDR2 are SGHTA and FQGTGA. The CDR3 contains 13 residues. V was clipped by 2 bases and J by 6 bases, with 10 bases between them. The CDR3 loop is CASSLLERAEAFF. CDR3 bases: TGTGCCAGCAGCTTACTGGAGAGGGCTGAAGCTTTCTTT.

A word on this clone: One base away lies a much larger clone, so this may be a sequencing read error. V gene TRBV3-1 (or the pseudogene TRBV3-2) combines with J gene TRBJ2-3; a weak D match, TRBD2 (6 bases). The CDR3 runs to 15 residues. Germline CDR1 and CDR2: LGHDT and YNNKEL (reference sequence). In nucleotides, the CDR3 is TGTGCCAGCAGCCCGCGGGGATGGAGCATAGATACGCAGTATTTT. Its protein product is CASSPRGWSIDTQYF.

V usage is TRBV4-2 and J usage is TRBJ1-6; D uncertain. Per germline, CDR1 LGHNA and CDR2 YNFKEQ. The V end lost 3 bases, the J end lost 8 bases, and 11 bases lay between the germline ends. The CDR3 has 14 amino acids. CDR3 sequence reads: CASSQTSSDSPLHF. The CDR3 coding sequence is TGTGCCAGCAGCCAGACAAGCTCCGATTCACCCCTCCACTTT.

The chain uses TRBV5-1 and TRBJ1-2; D is uncertain. V lost 0 bases and J lost 0, with 0 bases in between. This CDR3 contains 12 residues. Per the germline V gene, CDR1 is SGHRS and CDR2 is YFSETQ. The CDR3 DNA reads TGCGCCAGCAGCTTGGCTAACTATGGCTACACCTTC. Protein product: CASSLANYGYTF. The complete variable domain, with remaining parts taken from reference TRBV5-1 and TRBJ1-2, reads KAGVTQTPRYLIKTRGQQVTLSCSPISGHRSVSWYQQTPGQGLQFLFEYFSETQRNKGNFPGRFSGRQFSNSRSEMNVSTLELGDSALYLCASSLANYGYTFGSGTRLTVV.

This clone was seen a few times. The chain is built from TRBV28 and TRBJ2-7; 10 nucleotides line up with TRBD1. The germline gives CDR1 MDHEN, CDR2 SYDVKM. The V and J ends lost 6 bases and 7 bases, in that order; junction bases with no gene match: 12. The CDR3 extends over 15 amino acids. The CDR3 nucleotides are TGTGCCAGCAGACTCCGGGACAGGGGAATGTGGGAGCAGTACTTC. Translated, it gives CASRLRDRGMWEQYF.

In DNA, the CDR3 is TGTGCCAGCAGTTACCGGCGGGTAATTGAAGGCTACACCTTC. This sequence encodes CASSYRRVIEGYTF. V usage is TRBV6-2 or TRBV6-3 and J usage is TRBJ1-2; D unclear. This CDR3 contains 14 residues. Trimming pared 2 bases from V and 8 bases from J, leaving 15 bases between. Germline V gives CDR1 MNHEY, CDR2 SVGEGT.

In the case of this clone: Other DNA sequences from this sample encode an identical CDR3 as well. This chain joins TRBV5-1 and TRBJ2-7, with D unclear. The V and J ends lost 0 bases and 2 bases respectively, with 6 bases between them. The CDR3 runs to 13 residues. Germline CDR1 and CDR2: SGHRS and YFSETQ. The CDR3 nucleotides read TGCGCCAGCAGCTTGGACGGTACCTACGAGCAGTACTTC. Its translation: CASSLDGTYEQYF.

The chain couples TRBV14 to TRBJ2-1; tentative D call: TRBD2 (5 bases). Germline CDR1 and CDR2: SGHDN and FVKESK. The CDR3 has 14 residues. Trimming cost V 1 base and J 8 bases, with 12 bases left between them. The CDR3 spells CASSQGRTGDEQFF. CDR3 bases: TGTGCCAGCAGCCAAGGGAGGACCGGCGATGAGCAGTTCTTC.

This clone is a singleton in its sample. The rearrangement links TRBV5-5 to TRBJ2-1; TRBD2 agrees at 14 bases. The V gene's germline CDR1 is SGHKS and CDR2 YYEKEE (reference sequence). CDR3 length equals 18 residues. Unmatched junction bases numbered 12, after V lost 4 bases and J lost 6 bases. The CDR3 sequence: CASSPRARLAGGFNEQFF. The CDR3 nucleotides read TGTGCCAGCAGCCCCCGGGCGAGACTAGCGGGGGGGTTCAATGAGCAGTTCTTC.

The rearrangement links TRBV5-1 to TRBJ2-3, with TRBD1 matching 11 bases. Germline-derived CDR1 and CDR2 are SGHRS and YFSETQ. There are 17 residues in the CDR3. The V segment lost 0 bases and the J segment 4 bases; nucleotides outside the gene matches: 7. CDR3 in DNA: TGCGCCAGCAGCTTGGGTTTAGGACAGGGGGCTGCAGATACGCAGTATTTT. Translated, it gives CASSLGLGQGAADTQYF.